The 27 T cell receptor beta chains in this list originate from one sample, sequenced in a study of T cell responses to AZD1222 COVID-19 vaccine. Repertoires were generated with immunoSEQ multiplex PCR, while TCRdb's copy carries only in-frame clones and drops some. The sample holds more than 250,000 clones, approximately 93% seen once. The source material was peripheral blood, sampled on day 0 of AZD1222 vaccination. Source of these receptors: an adult in good health.

V gene TRBV18 combines with J gene TRBJ2-5; D gene uncertain. V was pared by 8 bases and J by 1 base, with 20 bases between. CDR3 size: 16 residues. Germline CDR1 and CDR2: KGHSH and LQKENI. In DNA, the CDR3 is TGTGCCAGCCAACCGCTTCAATCAGGAGCCCAAGAGACCCAGTACTTC. Protein product: CASQPLQSGAQETQYF.

The chain combines TRBV6-5 with TRBJ2-3; the D gene is possibly TRBD2 (6 bases). This CDR3 region has 15 residues. Trimming removed 2 bases at V and 1 base at J, with 10 bases between. Germline-derived CDR1 and CDR2 are MNHEY and SVGAGI. In nucleotides, the CDR3 is TGTGCCAGCAGTTACCAGTCTAGCGGCACAGATACGCAGTATTTT. Encoded protein: CASSYQSSGTDTQYF.

V gene TRBV3-1 (or the pseudogene TRBV3-2) combines with J gene TRBJ2-1; tentative D call: TRBD2 (5 bases). Germline V gives CDR1 LGHDT, CDR2 YNNKEL (reference sequence). Trimming took off 4 bases at V and 0 bases at J, with 10 bases between the two ends. This CDR3 has 15 amino acids. CDR3 sequence (DNA): TGTGCCAGCAGCCGGGAGCCGGTCTCCTACAATGAGCAGTTCTTC. Residues: CASSREPVSYNEQFF.

This clone has only one observation. This chain connects TRBV19 to TRBJ1-4, with TRBD1 matching over 10 bases. Germline trimming cut 5 bases from V and 7 bases from J; bases unmatched to any gene: 4. There are 14 residues in the CDR3. CDR1 LNHDA and CDR2 SQIVND come from the germline V gene (reference sequence). The CDR3: CASSRDRGGEKLFF. The CDR3 nucleotides are TGTGCCAGTAGTCGGGACAGGGGTGGTGAAAAACTGTTTTTT.

J is TRBJ2-1 and V is TRBV7-2; no clear D. Trimming took off 2 bases at V and 1 base at J, with 12 bases between the two ends. Per the germline V gene, CDR1 is SGHTA and CDR2 is FQGNSA. CDR3 length: 16 amino acids. Here the CDR3 DNA reads TGTGCCAGCAGCTTAAGGGAACAGAAGTCCTACAATGAGCAGTTCTTC. The encoded protein is CASSLREQKSYNEQFF. Full variable domain (remainder filled in from reference TRBV7-2 and TRBJ2-1): GAGVSQSPSNKVTEKGKDVELRCDPISGHTALYWYRQSLGQGLEFLIYFQGNSAPDKSGLPSDRFSAERTGGSVSTLTIQRTQQEDSAVYLCASSLREQKSYNEQFFGPGTRLTVL.

J is TRBJ2-2 and V is TRBV7-3; 7 bases fit TRBD2. The ends lost 1 base at V and 3 bases at J; junction bases unmatched: 11. This CDR3 has 18 residues. CDR1 and CDR2 from the germline V gene are SGHTA and FQGTGA. CDR3 DNA sequence: TGTGCCAGCAGCTTAAGCCCCTCTAGCGGATGGGACACCGGGGAGCTGTTTTTT. Its protein product is CASSLSPSSGWDTGELFF.

The chain links TRBV6-5 to TRBJ2-2, with TRBD1 identical over 12 bases. Germline values: CDR1 MNHEY, CDR2 SVGAGI. J gave up 7 bases and V 8 bases, and 8 bases lay outside the gene matches. The CDR3 has 15 residues. Here the CDR3 DNA reads TGTGCCAGCGACCCGGGACAGGGGGCGGTCGGGGAGCTGTTTTTT. As protein: CASDPGQGAVGELFF.

V gene TRBV7-2 combines with J gene TRBJ2-7; D might be TRBD1 or TRBD2, each matching 5 bases. CDR1 is SGHTA, CDR2 FQGNSA, per germline. V lost 4 bases, J lost 4 bases, and 14 bases lay in between. There are 14 residues in the CDR3. CDR3 loop: CASSSGSFFYEQYF. CDR3 DNA sequence: TGTGCCAGCAGCTCAGGGAGTTTTTTTTACGAGCAGTACTTC. The variable domain in full, completed from reference TRBV7-2 and TRBJ2-7, reads GAGVSQSPSNKVTEKGKDVELRCDPISGHTALYWYRQSLGQGLEFLIYFQGNSAPDKSGLPSDRFSAERTGGSVSTLTIQRTQQEDSAVYLCASSSGSFFYEQYFGPGTRLTVT.

This rearrangement joins TRBV18 to TRBJ2-7, with 9 nucleotides matching TRBD1. The J segment lost 4 bases and the V segment lost 6 bases, leaving 4 bases of the junction unmatched. The germline V gene has CDR1 KGHSH and CDR2 LQKENI. The length of the CDR3 is 13 residues. The DNA of the CDR3 is TGTGCCAGCTCCCCAGGGACAGGGTACGAGCAGTACTTC. Translating gives CASSPGTGYEQYF.

The table lists this clone with a count of one. V gene TRBV2 combines with J gene TRBJ1-1; 9 bases are a match to TRBD1. The germline gives CDR1 SNHLY, CDR2 FYNNEI. Trimming removed 2 bases from V and 4 bases from J; junction bases left unmatched: 2. The CDR3 extends over 14 amino acids. The CDR3 DNA reads TGTGCCAGCAGTGAACAGGGACAGGGCACTGAAGCTTTCTTT. Protein product: CASSEQGQGTEAFF.

The CDR3 nucleotides read TGTGCCAGCAGTTTGGAAAGCGGAAACACCATATATTTT. Encoded protein: CASSLESGNTIYF. The genes are TRBV12-3 or TRBV12-4 and TRBJ1-3; D call uncertain. The CDR3 consists of 13 residues. V was shortened by 3 bases and J by 4 bases, with 7 bases between the two germline ends.

The V gene is TRBV2, the J gene TRBJ2-7; 10 bases map to TRBD2. The length of the CDR3 is 16 residues. The germline V gene has CDR1 SNHLY and CDR2 FYNNEI. Losses at the gene ends were 8 bases for V and 0 bases for J; bases not matched to a gene: 10. The CDR3 protein is CASRGTSAFSSYEQYF. The DNA for the CDR3 is TGTGCCAGCCGGGGGACTAGCGCCTTTAGCTCCTACGAGCAGTACTTC.

The V and J genes are TRBV6-1 and TRBJ2-2; D gene ambiguous. Germline CDR1 and CDR2: MNHNS and SASEGT. The CDR3 extends over 15 amino acids. Trimming stripped 0 bases from V and 3 bases from J, with 8 bases between. CDR3 in DNA: TGTGCCAGCAGTGAAGCGGGGTATTACACCGGGGAGCTGTTTTTT. Its protein product is CASSEAGYYTGELFF.

J is TRBJ1-3 and V is TRBV5-1, with unresolved D. The length of the CDR3 is 13 residues. The germline V gene encodes CDR1 SGHRS and CDR2 YFSETQ. V was pared by 5 bases and J by 1 base, with 7 bases between. This CDR3 is CASSLKSGNTIYF. CDR3 sequence (DNA): TGCGCCAGCAGTCTGAAGTCTGGAAACACCATATATTTT. Full variable domain (rest looked up from reference TRBV5-1 and TRBJ1-3): KAGVTQTPRYLIKTRGQQVTLSCSPISGHRSVSWYQQTPGQGLQFLFEYFSETQRNKGNFPGRFSGRQFSNSRSEMNVSTLELGDSALYLCASSLKSGNTIYFGEGSWLTVV.

V usage is TRBV7-9 and J usage is TRBJ1-2; the D is unclear. The CDR3 is made up of 16 amino acids. Trimming took 3 bases from V and 8 from J, leaving 22 bases between them. Germline V gene data show CDR1 as SEHNR and CDR2 as FQNEAQ (reference sequence). CDR3 in DNA: TGTGCCAGCAGCTTTCCCCTACCTGGGCCGCGAGTGGGCTACACCTTC. Protein product: CASSFPLPGPRVGYTF. The entire variable domain, with the rest obtained from reference TRBV7-9 and TRBJ1-2, is as follows: DTGVSQNPRHKITKRGQNVTFRCDPISEHNRLYWYRQTLGQGPEFLTYFQNEAQLEKSRLLSDRFSAERPKGSFSTLEIQRTEQGDSAMYLCASSFPLPGPRVGYTFGSGTRLTVV.

V and J are TRBV25-1 and TRBJ2-3; perhaps TRBD2 as D (6 bases). V lost 3 bases and J lost 5, with 15 bases in between. This CDR3 region has 15 residues. Germline values: CDR1 MGHDK, CDR2 SYGVNS. In nucleotides, the CDR3 is TGTGCCAGCAGTGACCCTTCGGGGGTGGGAGATACGCAGTATTTT. It codes for CASSDPSGVGDTQYF.

The chain is built from TRBV7-6 and TRBJ1-1, with TRBD1 matching over 10 bases. This CDR3 is 15 amino acids long. Germline lookup yields CDR1 SGHVS and CDR2 FNYEAQ. V lost 5 bases and J lost 1; bases outside the gene matches: 4. The CDR3 sequence is CASSRDRGRNTEAFF. The DNA for the CDR3 is TGTGCCAGCAGCCGGGACAGGGGAAGGAACACTGAAGCTTTCTTT.

The chain carries TRBV29-1 and TRBJ1-4; D gene uncertain. V dropped 1 base and J dropped 10 bases, with 13 bases sitting between them. The CDR3 contains 13 residues. Germline assignment: CDR1 SQVTM and CDR2 ANQGSEA. In nucleotides, the CDR3 is TGCAGCGTTGAAGGGCCCCACAAGGGAAAACTGTTTTTT. Translation gives CSVEGPHKGKLFF.

The chain has TRBV2 and TRBJ1-5, with 9 bases identical to TRBD1. Trimming took 7 bases from V and 6 from J; bases not matched to a gene: 7. The CDR3 has 14 residues. Germline V gene sequence: CDR1 SNHLY, CDR2 FYNNEI. CDR3 in DNA: TGTGCCAGCACCGGGACAGGGACATCTCAGCCCCAGCATTTT. Translating it yields CASTGTGTSQPQHF.

The chain employs TRBV28 and TRBJ1-5; 8 bases map to TRBD1. The CDR3 extends over 14 amino acids. Germline V lookup: CDR1 MDHEN, CDR2 SYDVKM. The ends lost 5 bases at V and 0 bases at J; junction bases unmatched: 0. Here the CDR3 reads CASSGQGSNQPQHF. CDR3 coding DNA: TGTGCCAGCAGTGGACAGGGTAGCAATCAGCCCCAGCATTTT.

The V call is TRBV10-1, the J call TRBJ2-7; 8 nucleotides align to TRBD1. Unmatched junction bases numbered 10, after V lost 4 bases and J lost 5 bases. CDR1 is WNHNN and CDR2 is SYGVQD in the germline V gene (reference sequence). The CDR3 length is 15 residues. Here the CDR3 reads CASSAETGAGNEQYF. For the CDR3, the DNA is TGCGCCAGCAGTGCCGAGACAGGGGCGGGGAACGAGCAGTACTTC.

The V call is TRBV2, the J call TRBJ1-2; no definite D call. V was cut by 4 bases and J by 2 bases, with 5 bases left in between. Germline V CDR1 and CDR2: SNHLY, FYNNEI. This CDR3 contains 12 residues. This chain's CDR3 is CASSVENYGYTF. CDR3 nucleotides: TGTGCCAGCAGTGTGGAAAACTATGGCTACACCTTC.

About this clone: Other DNA sequences of this sample code for an identical CDR3. Here the CDR3 DNA reads TGTGCCAGCCGGGACAGGACCTACGAGCAGTACTTC. It is translated as CASRDRTYEQYF. The chain recombines TRBV2 with TRBJ2-7; 8 nucleotides match TRBD1. This CDR3 has 12 residues. V dropped 8 bases and J dropped 2; count of bases not matched to a gene: 2. Germline-derived CDR1 and CDR2 are SNHLY and FYNNEI.

The chain links TRBV20-1 to TRBJ1-4; D unresolved. The V end was cut by 4 bases, the J end by 5 bases, with 5 bases between. This CDR3 comprises 11 residues. In germline, CDR1 is DFQATT, CDR2 SNEGSKA (reference sequence). The CDR3 bases are TGCAGTGCTACCGGCAATGAAAAACTGTTTTTT. Encoded protein: CSATGNEKLFF.

The chain links TRBV18 to TRBJ1-5; unclear D gene. The CDR3 covers 13 residues. Germline loops: CDR1 KGHSH, CDR2 LQKENI. Trimming shortened V by 8 bases and J by 4 bases, and 12 bases separated the two germline ends. The CDR3 nucleotides are TGTGCCAGCCCCCGAGGAGGGAATCAGCCCCAGCATTTT. Amino acid sequence: CASPRGGNQPQHF.

This clone was seen only once. The chain is built from TRBV3-1 (or the pseudogene TRBV3-2) and TRBJ1-2, with D possibly being TRBD1 (5 bases). Germline V CDR1 and CDR2: LGHDT, YNNKEL (reference sequence). The CDR3 extends over 15 amino acids. Trimming stripped 6 bases from V and 4 bases from J, with 18 bases between. This chain's CDR3 is CASSQGGLLPYGYTF. CDR3 sequence (DNA): TGTGCCAGCAGTCAGGGAGGGCTTCTTCCCTATGGCTACACCTTC.

V gene TRBV5-1 combines with J gene TRBJ1-1; D call uncertain. CDR3 length: 10 residues. Germline CDR1 reads SGHRS; CDR2 reads YFSETQ. V gave up 10 bases and J gave up 10 bases, with 14 bases separating them. The CDR3 DNA is TGCGCCTGGAAAGGTCGAGGAGCTTTCTTT. Protein sequence: CAWKGRGAFF.